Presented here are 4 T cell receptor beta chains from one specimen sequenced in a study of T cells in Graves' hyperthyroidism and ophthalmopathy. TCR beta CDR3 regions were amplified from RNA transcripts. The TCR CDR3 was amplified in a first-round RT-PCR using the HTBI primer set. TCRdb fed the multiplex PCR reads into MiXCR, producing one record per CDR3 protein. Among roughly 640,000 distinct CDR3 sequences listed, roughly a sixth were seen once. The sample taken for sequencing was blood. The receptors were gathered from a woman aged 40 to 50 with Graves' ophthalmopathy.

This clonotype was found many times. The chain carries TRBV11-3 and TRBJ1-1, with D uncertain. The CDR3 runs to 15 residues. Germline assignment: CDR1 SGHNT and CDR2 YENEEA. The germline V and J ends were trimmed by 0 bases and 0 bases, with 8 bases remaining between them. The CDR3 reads CASSLDGRVNTEAFF. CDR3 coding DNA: TGTGCCAGCAGCTTAGATGGACGGGTGAACACTGAAGCTTTCTTT. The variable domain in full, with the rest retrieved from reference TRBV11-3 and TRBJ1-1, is EAGVVQSPRYKIIEKKQPVAFWCNPISGHNTLYWYLQNLGQGPELLIRYENEEAVDDSQLPKDRFSAERLKGVDSTLKIQPAELGDSAVYLCASSLDGRVNTEAFFGQGTRLTVV.

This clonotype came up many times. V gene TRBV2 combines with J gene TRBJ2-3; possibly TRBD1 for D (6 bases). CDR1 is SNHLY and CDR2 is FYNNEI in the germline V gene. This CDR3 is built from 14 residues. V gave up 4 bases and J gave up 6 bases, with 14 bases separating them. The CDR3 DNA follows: TGTGCCAGCAGTGTACCACAGGGAATTGATACGCAGTATTTT. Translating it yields CASSVPQGIDTQYF.

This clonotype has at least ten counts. Here the CDR3 reads CSASTGVWETQYF. The DNA of the CDR3 is TGCAGTGCTAGTACGGGAGTCTGGGAGACCCAGTACTTC. This chain connects TRBV20-1 to TRBJ2-5; tentatively, D is TRBD2 (6 bases). Germline V gene sequence: CDR1 DFQATT, CDR2 SNEGSKA (reference sequence). This CDR3 has 13 residues. V gave up 3 bases and J gave up 5 bases, with 13 bases separating them.

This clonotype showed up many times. CDR3 coding DNA: TGTGCCAGCAGTTTAGAGCTAGCAATGAACACTGAAGCTTTCTTT. This gives the protein CASSLELAMNTEAFF. V is TRBV12-3 or TRBV12-4 and J is TRBJ1-1; no firm D call. This CDR3 has 15 amino acids. V was trimmed by 1 base and J by 0 bases, leaving 9 bases between them.